These 15 T cell receptor beta chains were all obtained from the same sample, sequenced in a study of molecular identifiers for immune sequencing clone quantification. TCRdb reanalysed the PCR reads using MiXCR and keeps one entry per CDR3 protein. The sample carries over 600,000 distinct CDR3 sequences, around 20% recorded once. Sequencing was done on a sample of naive CD8+ T cells from blood, with Jurkat cell RNA spiked in. Subset reported: FACS-sorted CD8+CD4-CCR7+CD45RA+ naive T cells. The source is a human donor in good health. Some libraries in this study had Jurkat cell RNA spiked in.

This clonotype was counted ten times or more. This sequence joins TRBV7-6 and TRBJ1-2, with TRBD1 as a possible D gene (6 bases). Looked up from germline, CDR1 is SGHVS and CDR2 is FNYEAQ. This CDR3 has 14 amino acids. V was shortened by 4 bases and J by 3 bases, with 12 bases between the two germline ends. CDR3 bases: TGTGCCAGCAGCTCTGGGGGGGGCGACTATGGCTACACCTTC. The encoded protein is CASSSGGGDYGYTF.

Concerning this clonotype: This may be a read error: a much more frequent sequence differs by one nucleotide. This chain joins TRBV5-5 and TRBJ1-2; D ambiguous. Per germline, CDR1 SGHKS and CDR2 YYEKEE (reference sequence). This CDR3 is 13 amino acids long. The CDR3 reads CANSLGVVTGYTF. The CDR3 nucleotides are TGTGCCAACAGCTTAGGTGTAGTTACCGGCTACACCTTC.

This clonotype was seen only a few times. The chain carries TRBV5-4 and TRBJ2-1; the D call may be TRBD1 or TRBD2 (6 bases each). The germline V gene encodes CDR1 SGHNT and CDR2 YYREEE (reference sequence). The CDR3 sequence is 16 residues long. V dropped 3 bases and J dropped 6 bases, with 19 bases sitting between them. In DNA form, the CDR3 reads TGTGCCAGCAGCTCTGCACGGGGGCGGGGTTTCAATGAGCAGTTCTTC. Translation gives CASSSARGRGFNEQFF.

This clonotype has ten or more counts. The V gene is TRBV14, the J gene TRBJ2-7; D is unclear. CDR3 length equals 14 residues. CDR1 SGHDN and CDR2 FVKESK come from the germline V gene. The ends were cut back, 3 bases at V and 0 bases at J, with 9 bases in the middle. The CDR3 sequence: CASSQWESSYEQYF. The CDR3 DNA is TGTGCCAGCAGCCAGTGGGAAAGCTCCTACGAGCAGTACTTC.

In this sample, this clonotype turned up once. This may be a read error: a much more frequent sequence differs by one nucleotide. CDR3 nucleotides: TGTGCCAGCAGCTTAAGGACCTGGGCCAACAATGAGCAGTTCTTC. This encodes CASSLRTWANNEQFF. The J gene is TRBJ2-1, the V gene TRBV7-2; unclear D gene. V gave up 2 bases and J gave up 5 bases, with 13 bases separating them. Germline V gives CDR1 SGHTA, CDR2 FQGNSA. This CDR3 is built from 15 residues.

There are many counts of this clonotype. The rearrangement links TRBV7-8 to TRBJ2-7; no clear D gene. This CDR3 spans 13 amino acids. The germline CDR1 and CDR2 sequences are SGHVS and FQNEAQ. V was pared by 5 bases and J by 2 bases, with 10 bases between. The CDR3 loop reads CASSPDPAYEQYF. CDR3 DNA: TGTGCCAGCAGCCCGGACCCAGCCTACGAGCAGTACTTC.

The chain carries TRBV28 and TRBJ1-3, with a tentative D call TRBD1 (5 bases). V was shortened by 3 bases and J by 2 bases, with 8 bases between the two germline ends. CDR1 and CDR2 from the germline V gene are MDHEN and SYDVKM. The CDR3 covers 14 residues. The CDR3 region is CASSLGTPGNTIYF. As DNA, the CDR3 is TGTGCCAGCAGTTTGGGGACGCCTGGAAACACCATATATTTT.

This clonotype was seen repeatedly, ten times or more. This chain joins TRBV29-1 and TRBJ1-2; D is unclear. CDR1 and CDR2 (germline): SQVTM, ANQGSEA. Trimming removed 6 bases from V and 1 base from J, with 12 bases in between. The CDR3 totals 13 residues. CDR3 amino acids: CSVREQYNYGYTF. For the CDR3, the DNA is TGCAGCGTGAGGGAACAATATAACTATGGCTACACCTTC.

This clonotype has a handful of counts. V usage is TRBV7-9 and J usage is TRBJ2-1, with TRBD2 matching over 8 bases. CDR3 length: 17 residues. Looked up from germline, CDR1 is SEHNR and CDR2 is FQNEAQ (reference sequence). After removal of 5 bases from V and 1 base from J, the junction contained 10 bases not matched to a gene. The CDR3 nucleotides are TGTGCCAGCAGCCCGACGCTCACTAGCGGTTCCTACAATGAGCAGTTCTTC. Amino acid sequence: CASSPTLTSGSYNEQFF.

For this clonotype: It may be a read error: a sequence one base away is much more abundant. Since no conserved phenylalanine or tryptophan closes the CDR3, a read error is the likely cause. The chain couples TRBV4-1 to TRBJ1-1; possibly TRBD1 for D (6 bases). Germline CDR1 is MGHRA and CDR2 is YSYEKL. Between the trimmed V and J ends, which lost 1 base and 2 bases, there was a span of 8 bases. The CDR3 covers 14 residues. As DNA, the CDR3 is TGCGCCAGCAGCCAAGTGACAGGCAACACTGAAGCTTTCTCT. Its translation: CASSQVTGNTEAFS.

This clonotype was seen at least ten times. The genes are TRBV10-2 and TRBJ1-6; perhaps TRBD1 as D (5 bases). Germline assignment: CDR1 WSHSY and CDR2 SAAADI. Trimming stripped 2 bases from V and 7 bases from J, with 6 bases between. CDR3 size: 13 residues. The CDR3 DNA is TGCGCCAGCAGTGAGCAGGGAAATTCACCCCTCCACTTT. Encoded protein: CASSEQGNSPLHF.

A note on this clonotype: It may be a read error: a sequence one base away is much more abundant. The chain joins TRBV6-2 or TRBV6-3 to TRBJ2-7; D is ambiguous. The length of the CDR3 is 12 residues. CDR1 is MNHEY and CDR2 is SVGEGT in the germline V gene. The CDR3 sequence: CASSHRYYEQCF. The CDR3 coding sequence is TGTGCCAGCAGCCACCGGTACTACGAGCAGTGCTTC.

Details on this clonotype: Being one base from a much bigger clone, this may be a read error. The chain recombines TRBV7-3 with TRBJ2-3; possibly TRBD2 for D (5 bases). The CDR3 is 14 residues long. Per germline, CDR1 SGHTA and CDR2 FQGTGA. This CDR3 reads CASSSSGEPDTQCF. The CDR3 DNA sequence: TGTGCCAGCAGCTCTTCTGGGGAGCCAGATACGCAGTGTTTT.

This clonotype has a handful of counts. A read error may be the cause here, since a much bigger clone is one base away. The V and J genes are TRBV7-9 and TRBJ1-1, with 9 bases that match TRBD1. Germline CDR1 reads SEHNR; CDR2 reads FQNEAQ (reference sequence). This CDR3 spans 15 amino acids. Trimming cost V 8 bases and J 6 bases; bases outside gene matches: 13. The CDR3 DNA reads as TGTGCCAGCTGCTGGCGGGACAGGGACGGCTCTGAAGCTTTCTTT. Its translation is CASCWRDRDGSEAFF.

There are many counts of this clonotype. This sequence joins TRBV5-1 and TRBJ2-4; TRBD1 matches 8 bases. Germline trimming cut 7 bases from V and 1 base from J; bases unmatched to any gene: 7. The length of the CDR3 is 15 residues. Per germline, CDR1 SGHRS and CDR2 YFSETQ. The CDR3 DNA is TGCGCCAGCGCCGACCGGGACAGGGCCAAAAACATTCAGTACTTC. This encodes CASADRDRAKNIQYF.